This passage covers 18 T cell receptor beta chains from one sample sequenced in a study of cytomegalovirus exposure and HLA in healthy donors. PCR amplification relied on 60 Vbeta primers (plus 13 Jbeta primers). Profiling relied on immunoSEQ multiplex PCR, and the TCRdb table lists in-frame clones only, not all of them. This sample has around 160,000 clones, with around three quarters found just once. The source material was PBMCs. Source of these receptors: a woman aged 40 to 55 in good health and CMV-seronegative.

The rearrangement links TRBV18 to TRBJ1-2; the D gene is possibly TRBD1 (6 bases). Trimming cost V 3 bases and J 8 bases, with 16 bases left between them. The CDR3 covers 14 residues. The germline V gene has CDR1 KGHSH and CDR2 LQKENI. The DNA of the CDR3 is TGTGCCAGCTCACCGGCGGGGGCGCAGTGGGGCTACACCTTC. Protein: CASSPAGAQWGYTF. The full variable domain, its missing parts supplied by reference TRBV18 and TRBJ1-2, is NAGVMQNPRHLVRRRGQEARLRCSPMKGHSHVYWYRQLPEEGLKFMVYLQKENIIDESGMPKERFSAEFPKEGPSILRIQQVVRGDSAAYFCASSPAGAQWGYTFGSGTRLTVV.

V is TRBV9 and J is TRBJ1-3; D call uncertain. Per the germline V gene, CDR1 is SGDLS and CDR2 is YYNGEE. This CDR3 contains 15 residues. V lost 3 bases, J lost 0 bases, and 10 bases lay in between. CDR3 sequence reads: CASSADLDSGNTIYF. The DNA for the CDR3 is TGTGCCAGCAGCGCCGACTTGGACTCTGGAAACACCATATATTTT.

This sequence joins TRBV7-9 and TRBJ2-7; D unresolved. Germline V lookup: CDR1 SEHNR, CDR2 FQNEAQ (reference sequence). The CDR3 is made up of 17 amino acids. The V end lost 0 bases, the J end lost 0 bases, and 15 bases lay between the germline ends. CDR3 sequence (DNA): TGTGCCAGCAGCTTAGCTCCCGCGAGCCTAGACTCCTACGAGCAGTACTTC. It translates to CASSLAPASLDSYEQYF.

In this sample, this clone turned up once. V usage is TRBV7-9 and J usage is TRBJ2-7; D uncertain. CDR1 is SEHNR and CDR2 is FQNEAQ in the germline V gene (reference sequence). CDR3 length equals 14 residues. Trimming shortened V by 4 bases and J by 5 bases, and 15 bases separated the two germline ends. The CDR3 loop is CASSSPPRVHEQYF. CDR3 DNA: TGTGCCAGCAGCTCCCCGCCTCGGGTCCACGAGCAGTACTTC.

The V gene is TRBV7-2, the J gene TRBJ2-1; the match to TRBD1 covers 11 bases. This CDR3 region has 14 residues. V trimming: 5 bases; J trimming: 8 bases; junction bases outside the gene matches: 5. The V gene's germline CDR1 is SGHTA and CDR2 FQGNSA. This CDR3 reads CASSRDRGEYEQFF. CDR3 nucleotide sequence: TGTGCCAGCAGCCGGGACAGGGGGGAATATGAGCAGTTCTTC.

The chain joins TRBV6-6 to TRBJ2-7; a possible D gene is TRBD2 (6 bases). CDR3 length equals 14 residues. Looked up from germline, CDR1 is MNHNY and CDR2 is SVGAGI (reference sequence). Between the trimmed V and J ends, which lost 4 bases and 3 bases, there was a span of 13 bases. CDR3 in amino acids: CASSSSGLVYEQYF. In DNA, the CDR3 is TGTGCCAGCAGTTCCTCGGGACTTGTCTACGAGCAGTACTTC.

The chain couples TRBV5-1 to TRBJ2-3; the D is unclear. The CDR3 is made up of 14 amino acids. Deletions cut 1 base from V and 0 bases from J, with 6 bases between. Germline values: CDR1 SGHRS, CDR2 YFSETQ. The CDR3: CASSLLPSTDTQYF. The CDR3 nucleotides read TGCGCCAGCAGCTTGCTACCGAGCACAGATACGCAGTATTTT. Full variable domain (remainder filled in from reference TRBV5-1 and TRBJ2-3): KAGVTQTPRYLIKTRGQQVTLSCSPISGHRSVSWYQQTPGQGLQFLFEYFSETQRNKGNFPGRFSGRQFSNSRSEMNVSTLELGDSALYLCASSLLPSTDTQYFGPGTRLTVL.

The chain links TRBV27 to TRBJ1-5; TRBD1 aligns across 8 bases. The CDR3 contains 17 residues. The trim removed 3 bases at V and 2 bases at J, leaving 9 bases unmatched. The germline V gene encodes CDR1 MNHEY and CDR2 SMNVEV (reference sequence). The CDR3 loop reads CASSFKRTGYGNQPQHF. Here the CDR3 DNA reads TGTGCCAGCAGTTTCAAACGGACAGGGTATGGCAATCAGCCCCAGCATTTT.

As concerns this clone: Other nucleotide sequences from this sample produce the same CDR3. The rearrangement uses TRBV7-9 and TRBJ2-6, with TRBD1 as a possible D gene (5 bases). This CDR3 is 16 amino acids long. V dropped 0 bases and J dropped 1 base, with 7 bases sitting between them. CDR1 is SEHNR, CDR2 FQNEAQ, per germline (reference sequence). The CDR3: CASSLATGSGANVLTF. CDR3 in DNA: TGTGCCAGCAGCTTAGCTACAGGTTCTGGGGCCAACGTCCTGACTTTC.

The gene calls are TRBV18 and TRBJ2-7; possibly TRBD1 for D (6 bases). CDR1 KGHSH and CDR2 LQKENI come from the germline V gene. The CDR3 spans 15 residues. Trimming removed 2 bases from V and 6 bases from J, with 17 bases in between. The CDR3 loop is CASSPGRQGTCEQYF. The CDR3 DNA follows: TGTGCCAGCTCACCAGGGCGGCAGGGGACCTGCGAGCAGTACTTC.

The V call is TRBV19, the J call TRBJ2-2; 7 nucleotides line up with TRBD2. The CDR3 length is 13 residues. Looked up from germline, CDR1 is LNHDA and CDR2 is SQIVND (reference sequence). Unmatched junction bases numbered 2, after V lost 8 bases and J lost 2 bases. The CDR3 DNA follows: TGTGCCAGTGGACTAGAAAACACCGGGGAGCTGTTTTTT. Protein product: CASGLENTGELFF.

This chain joins TRBV5-1 and TRBJ2-6; 7 nucleotides agree with TRBD1. The CDR3 has 17 residues. Germline CDR1 is SGHRS and CDR2 is YFSETQ. Germline trimming cut 1 base from V and 0 bases from J; bases unmatched to any gene: 4. The CDR3 loop reads CASSLLAGGSGANVLTF. The CDR3 DNA follows: TGCGCCAGCAGCTTGTTGGCAGGGGGCTCTGGGGCCAACGTCCTGACTTTC.

The sample holds a few counts of this clone. The V call is TRBV7-6, the J call TRBJ1-4; 7 bases fit TRBD1. The V gene's germline CDR1 is SGHVS and CDR2 FNYEAQ. The CDR3 spans 14 residues. Trimming removed 5 bases from V and 5 bases from J; junction bases left unmatched: 5. CDR3 loop: CASSQTGSNEKLFF. The CDR3 coding sequence is TGTGCCAGCAGCCAGACAGGGAGCAATGAAAAACTGTTTTTT.

This sequence joins TRBV2 and TRBJ2-7; TRBD1 aligns across 7 bases. Looked up from germline, CDR1 is SNHLY and CDR2 is FYNNEI. CDR3 length: 14 amino acids. Trimming removed 2 bases from V and 1 base from J; junction bases left unmatched: 2. CDR3 residues: CASSEWGQSYEQYF. The CDR3 nucleotides are TGTGCCAGCAGTGAATGGGGACAGTCCTACGAGCAGTACTTC.

V usage is TRBV7-6 and J usage is TRBJ2-1, with 11 bases identical to TRBD2. The CDR3 is 14 residues long. Trimming took 0 bases from V and 8 from J; bases not matched to a gene: 0. Germline V gene lookup returns CDR1 SGHVS and CDR2 FNYEAQ. CDR3 sequence reads: CASSLASGGDEQFF. The CDR3 DNA sequence: TGTGCCAGCAGCTTAGCTAGCGGGGGGGATGAGCAGTTCTTC.

This rearrangement joins TRBV27 to TRBJ2-7, with D uncertain. Trimming took off 5 bases at V and 5 bases at J, with 13 bases between the two ends. The CDR3 has 13 residues. Germline V CDR1 and CDR2: MNHEY, SMNVEV (reference sequence). The CDR3 spells CASSNPSIDEQYF. The DNA of the CDR3 is TGTGCCAGCAGTAACCCGAGCATCGACGAGCAGTACTTC.

This rearrangement joins TRBV19 to TRBJ2-1, with TRBD2 matching over 8 bases. V lost 6 bases to trimming and J lost 7 bases; unmatched junction nucleotides: 11. Germline V gives CDR1 LNHDA, CDR2 SQIVND (reference sequence). There are 15 residues in the CDR3. The CDR3 spells CASSSPDRGGNEQFF. CDR3 DNA: TGTGCCAGTAGCTCCCCGGACCGGGGGGGGAATGAGCAGTTCTTC.

V usage is TRBV9 and J usage is TRBJ2-3; 12 bases match TRBD2. Germline-derived CDR1 and CDR2 are SGDLS and YYNGEE. J was trimmed by 4 bases and V by 0 bases; bases with no gene match: 9. There are 18 residues in the CDR3. DNA for the CDR3: TGTGCCAGCAGCGTAGATGGAGGGTCTAGCGGGAGGGCAGATACGCAGTATTTT. The encoded protein is CASSVDGGSSGRADTQYF.